What follows are 21 T cell receptor beta chains derived from one specimen sequenced in a study of T cell repertoires in ileal Crohn's disease. The time point was: neoterminal ileum biopsy at postoperative endoscopy, about 6 months after surgery. Measured with immunoSEQ multiplex PCR; TCRdb has only the in-frame clones, and not every one. The sample holds about 2,400 clones; 78% are singletons and the top ten take around 20%. The sequenced material came from ileal tissue. These receptors were collected from an adult with Crohn's disease.

This chain connects TRBV27 to TRBJ2-3; the D gene is possibly TRBD2 (6 bases). The CDR3 is 15 residues long. Germline values: CDR1 MNHEY, CDR2 SMNVEV (reference sequence). V was shortened by 4 bases and J by 2 bases, with 13 bases between the two germline ends. CDR3 nucleotides: TGTGCCAGCAGTTCCACTAGCTATCTCACAGATACGCAGTATTTT. It is translated as CASSSTSYLTDTQYF.

The J gene is TRBJ2-7, the V gene TRBV5-6; 10 bases fit TRBD2. Germline V gene sequence: CDR1 SGHDT, CDR2 YYEEEE. The CDR3 totals 15 residues. V lost 5 bases and J lost 4; bases outside the gene matches: 9. The CDR3 DNA follows: TGTGCCAGCAGTCCGGGACTAGCGAATACGTACGAGCAGTACTTC. The encoded protein is CASSPGLANTYEQYF. The full variable domain, in which reference TRBV5-6 and TRBJ2-7 provide the parts outside the CDR3, is DAGVTQSPTHLIKTRGQQVTLRCSPKSGHDTVSWYQQALGQGPQFIFQYYEEEERQRGNFPDRFSGHQFPNYSSELNVNALLLGDSALYLCASSPGLANTYEQYFGPGTRLTVT.

The chain recombines TRBV5-4 with TRBJ2-5; weak D call: TRBD1 (6 bases). The length of the CDR3 is 14 residues. Germline lookup yields CDR1 SGHNT and CDR2 YYREEE (reference sequence). Trimming cost V 4 bases and J 1 base, with 11 bases left between them. The CDR3 DNA reads as TGTGCCAGCAGCCCCCAGGGGTCCCAAGAGACCCAGTACTTC. This sequence encodes CASSPQGSQETQYF.

V and J are TRBV15 and TRBJ2-1; 10 bases align to TRBD2. Germline CDR1 reads LNHNV; CDR2 reads YYDKDF (reference sequence). The CDR3 runs to 15 residues. With V trimmed by 0 bases and J by 6 bases, 2 bases remained unmatched. CDR3 region: CATSRELAGSNEQFF. In nucleotides, the CDR3 is TGTGCCACCAGCAGAGAACTAGCGGGATCCAATGAGCAGTTCTTC.

The J gene is TRBJ1-5, the V gene TRBV5-5; D is ambiguous. The germline gives CDR1 SGHKS, CDR2 YYEKEE (reference sequence). The V gene lost 4 bases and the J gene lost 5 bases, with 16 bases spanning the gap. This CDR3 has 15 residues. The CDR3 sequence is CASSRRGGSDQPQHF. CDR3 DNA: TGTGCCAGCAGCCGACGGGGTGGCAGTGATCAGCCCCAGCATTTT.

The genes are TRBV5-5 and TRBJ1-1; D is possibly TRBD1 (6 bases). V lost 3 bases, J lost 4 bases, and 19 bases lay in between. There are 16 residues in the CDR3. Germline loops: CDR1 SGHKS, CDR2 YYEKEE (reference sequence). In nucleotides, the CDR3 is TGTGCCAGCAGCTGGGGACAAGGGAGAACAGGCACTGAAGCTTTCTTT. This encodes CASSWGQGRTGTEAFF.

This chain links TRBV4-1 with TRBJ2-1; 8 positions agree with TRBD2. Germline trimming cut 0 bases from V and 5 bases from J; bases unmatched to any gene: 6. Germline V gene sequence: CDR1 MGHRA, CDR2 YSYEKL. CDR3 size: 16 residues. In DNA form, the CDR3 reads TGCGCCAGCAGCCAAGAGCCAGCGGGAGTCCACAATGAGCAGTTCTTC. Protein: CASSQEPAGVHNEQFF.

The chain couples TRBV5-6 to TRBJ2-2; D not certain. The germline V and J ends were trimmed by 3 bases and 8 bases, with 11 bases remaining between them. CDR1 and CDR2 (germline): SGHDT, YYEEEE. The CDR3 has 13 amino acids. The CDR3 spells CASSSPHRGELFF. The CDR3 DNA reads TGTGCCAGCAGCTCGCCCCACCGGGGGGAGCTGTTTTTT. The whole variable domain, filled in from reference TRBV5-6 and TRBJ2-2, reads DAGVTQSPTHLIKTRGQQVTLRCSPKSGHDTVSWYQQALGQGPQFIFQYYEEEERQRGNFPDRFSGHQFPNYSSELNVNALLLGDSALYLCASSSPHRGELFFGEGSRLTVL.

V and J are TRBV2 and TRBJ1-1; a weak D match, TRBD1 (5 bases). Germline-derived CDR1 and CDR2 are SNHLY and FYNNEI. This CDR3 comprises 13 residues. The V end lost 4 bases, the J end lost 2 bases, and 8 bases lay between the germline ends. This CDR3 reads CASSVDSNTEAFF. In DNA, the CDR3 is TGTGCCAGCAGTGTTGACAGTAACACTGAAGCTTTCTTT. Full variable domain (outside the CDR3, taken from reference TRBV2 and TRBJ1-1): EPEVTQTPSHQVTQMGQEVILRCVPISNHLYFYWYRQILGQKVEFLVSFYNNEISEKSEIFDDQFSVERPDGSNFTLKIRSTKLEDSAMYFCASSVDSNTEAFFGQGTRLTVV.

This clone was seen once. The chain joins TRBV6-1 to TRBJ2-7, with D perhaps TRBD2 (6 bases). This CDR3 region has 15 residues. V lost 5 bases to trimming and J lost 0 bases, with 14 bases between them. Germline CDR1 reads MNHNS; CDR2 reads SASEGT. CDR3 loop: CASSPLARGSYEQYF. The CDR3 DNA sequence: TGTGCCAGCAGTCCACTAGCCCGGGGCTCCTACGAGCAGTACTTC.

This chain connects TRBV19 to TRBJ1-1; 10 positions match TRBD1. Germline loops: CDR1 LNHDA, CDR2 SQIVND (reference sequence). This CDR3 comprises 14 residues. Losses at the gene ends were 6 bases for V and 10 bases for J; bases not matched to a gene: 11. CDR3 DNA sequence: TGTGCCAGTAGCCCGGGCGGGGGACAGGGGCGAGCTTTCTTT. Encoded protein: CASSPGGGQGRAFF.

The rearrangement uses TRBV6-6 and TRBJ2-1; 10 nucleotides align to TRBD1. In germline, CDR1 is MNHNY, CDR2 SVGAGI (reference sequence). The CDR3 consists of 15 residues. Trimming at V came to 5 bases and at J to 4 bases, leaving 5 bases not matched to a gene. CDR3 coding DNA: TGTGCCAGCAGTCAGCCGGGACAGGGGTACAATGAGCAGTTCTTC. Protein: CASSQPGQGYNEQFF.

The gene calls are TRBV19 and TRBJ1-2, with 10 bases matching TRBD1. Germline V lookup: CDR1 LNHDA, CDR2 SQIVND (reference sequence). This CDR3 spans 17 amino acids. J gave up 6 bases and V 4 bases, and 14 bases lay outside the gene matches. CDR3 sequence: CASSTSPGTGEKNGYTF. The CDR3 bases are TGTGCCAGTAGTACGAGTCCCGGGACAGGGGAGAAGAATGGCTACACCTTC. Full variable domain (remainder filled in from reference TRBV19 and TRBJ1-2): DGGITQSPKYLFRKEGQNVTLSCEQNLNHDAMYWYRQDPGQGLRLIYYSQIVNDFQKGDIAEGYSVSREKKESFPLTVTSAQKNPTAFYLCASSTSPGTGEKNGYTFGSGTRLTVV.

This rearrangement joins TRBV6-1 to TRBJ2-1, with 12 nucleotides matching TRBD2. The germline gives CDR1 MNHNS, CDR2 SASEGT. The CDR3 sequence is 16 residues long. The V and J ends lost 2 bases and 4 bases, in that order; junction bases with no gene match: 3. The chain's CDR3 is CASSETLAGGYNEQFF. In DNA, the CDR3 is TGTGCCAGCAGTGAAACTCTAGCGGGAGGGTACAATGAGCAGTTCTTC.

The rearrangement links TRBV18 to TRBJ1-1, with 7 bases aligning to TRBD1. V lost 5 bases to trimming and J lost 4 bases; unmatched junction nucleotides: 7. Germline CDR1 is KGHSH and CDR2 is LQKENI. This CDR3 is 14 amino acids long. CDR3 in amino acids: CASSSTGSGTEAFF. CDR3 nucleotides: TGTGCCAGCTCATCGACAGGGTCAGGCACTGAAGCTTTCTTT.

The chain recombines TRBV27 with TRBJ1-1; D may be TRBD1 (5 bases). Looked up from germline, CDR1 is MNHEY and CDR2 is SMNVEV (reference sequence). V gave up 6 bases and J gave up 4 bases, with 9 bases separating them. This CDR3 spans 12 amino acids. In DNA, the CDR3 is TGTGCCAGCAGCGGGGGGGGCACTGAAGCTTTCTTT. Encoded protein: CASSGGGTEAFF.

The genes are TRBV5-1 and TRBJ1-4; D uncertain. The CDR3 is 13 residues long. Germline CDR1 SGHRS, CDR2 YFSETQ. Between the trimmed V and J ends, which lost 0 bases and 4 bases, there was a span of 4 bases. CDR3 sequence: CASSLELNEKLFF. Here the CDR3 DNA reads TGCGCCAGCAGCTTGGAACTTAATGAAAAACTGTTTTTT.

This clone was detected once. V and J are TRBV25-1 and TRBJ2-1; 11 positions agree with TRBD2. The CDR3 sequence is 15 residues long. The germline CDR1 and CDR2 sequences are MGHDK and SYGVNS. J gave up 4 bases and V 7 bases, and 6 bases lay outside the gene matches. In DNA form, the CDR3 reads TGTGCCAGCAAAACCGGGACTAGCGGTTACAATGAGCAGTTCTTC. Translation gives CASKTGTSGYNEQFF.

V usage is TRBV11-1 and J usage is TRBJ2-3, with 8 bases that match TRBD1. This CDR3 is built from 15 residues. Germline values: CDR1 SGHAT, CDR2 FQDESV (reference sequence). Trimming at V came to 1 base and at J to 4 bases, leaving 4 bases not matched to a gene. CDR3 sequence: CASSLGQGPADTQYF. The CDR3 nucleotides read TGTGCCAGCAGCTTAGGACAGGGGCCTGCAGATACGCAGTATTTT.

This chain connects TRBV5-1 to TRBJ2-7; 9 bases are shared with TRBD2. V dropped 0 bases and J dropped 2; count of bases not matched to a gene: 3. The CDR3 extends over 15 amino acids. Germline assignment: CDR1 SGHRS and CDR2 YFSETQ. CDR3 DNA sequence: TGCGCCAGCAGCTTGGGGCTAGCGGGACCCTACGAGCAGTACTTC. Amino acids: CASSLGLAGPYEQYF.

The V and J genes are TRBV12-5 and TRBJ1-3; tentatively, D is TRBD1 (5 bases). The CDR3 is 13 amino acids. Trimming took off 8 bases at V and 6 bases at J, with 14 bases between the two ends. Germline V gene data show CDR1 as LGHNT and CDR2 as FRNRAP. The DNA of the CDR3 is TGTGCTAGTCATATTGCAGGGCTAAACACCATATATTTT. It yields the protein CASHIAGLNTIYF.